The 14 T cell receptor beta chains listed next were all sequenced from one sample in a study of blood T cells in healthy people across ages. Primed by a sample-barcoded 5' primer and a J-beta primer mix, a second PCR proceeded for roughly 6 to 12 cycles. TCRdb called the 5' RACE reads again in MiXCR, with one record for every CDR3 protein. In the table there are 1.6 million or so distinct CDR3 sequences, 34% of which are singletons. The specimen sequenced was blood. These receptors were obtained from a woman aged 30 to 39 in good health.

This clonotype occurred a few times. The rearrangement joins TRBV9 to TRBJ2-7; possibly TRBD2 for D (5 bases). There are 15 residues in the CDR3. Germline V lookup: CDR1 SGDLS, CDR2 YYNGEE. V lost 3 bases, J lost 0 bases, and 13 bases lay in between. CDR3 DNA sequence: TGTGCCAGCAGCGAGGGCTCGGGGTCCTCCTACGAGCAGTACTTC. This translates into CASSEGSGSSYEQYF.

This clonotype was found many times. This chain uses TRBV7-9 with TRBJ1-5; D unclear. Germline CDR1 is SEHNR and CDR2 is FQNEAQ (reference sequence). This CDR3 contains 14 residues. Trimming took 1 base from V and 1 from J, leaving 5 bases between them. CDR3 loop: CASSLGPSNQPQHF. CDR3 sequence (DNA): TGTGCCAGCAGCTTAGGGCCGAGCAATCAGCCCCAGCATTTT.

The chain links TRBV5-1 to TRBJ1-1; 7 bases line up with TRBD1. CDR1 is SGHRS and CDR2 is YFSETQ in the germline V gene. V was clipped by 4 bases and J by 4 bases; unmatched bases: 10. The CDR3 spans 15 residues. Here the CDR3 reads CASSGLQGQSTEAFF. The CDR3, as DNA: TGCGCCAGCAGCGGACTACAGGGACAGTCCACTGAAGCTTTCTTT. The whole variable domain, filled in from reference TRBV5-1 and TRBJ1-1, reads KAGVTQTPRYLIKTRGQQVTLSCSPISGHRSVSWYQQTPGQGLQFLFEYFSETQRNKGNFPGRFSGRQFSNSRSEMNVSTLELGDSALYLCASSGLQGQSTEAFFGQGTRLTVV.

The chain joins TRBV5-1 to TRBJ2-5; the D is unclear. The germline V gene has CDR1 SGHRS and CDR2 YFSETQ. The CDR3 is 13 residues long. Trimming cost V 6 bases and J 5 bases, with 14 bases left between them. The CDR3 nucleotides read TGCGCCAGCACCACGATGGTGGGGGAGACCCAGTACTTC. Translated, it gives CASTTMVGETQYF.

The rearrangement uses TRBV20-1 and TRBJ2-7, with 14 bases lining up with TRBD2. The CDR3 contains 16 residues. CDR1 is DFQATT and CDR2 is SNEGSKA in the germline V gene (reference sequence). V lost 6 bases to trimming and J lost 1 base; unmatched junction nucleotides: 8. CDR3 protein: CSAKGLAGVRSYEQYF. The CDR3 nucleotides read TGCAGTGCCAAGGGACTAGCGGGAGTGCGGTCCTACGAGCAGTACTTC.

To note about this clonotype: Sequence at one end of the junction differs from germline and may be a read error. The V gene is TRBV9, the J gene TRBJ2-1, with D perhaps assigned TRBD1 or TRBD2 (6 bases each). The CDR3 length is 15 residues. Germline loops: CDR1 SGDLS, CDR2 YYNGEE. The CDR3 sequence is CASSVVGGSYSEQFF. The CDR3, as DNA: TGTGCCAGCAGCGTAGTCGGGGGCTCCTACAGTGAGCAGTTCTTC.

As regards this clonotype: A much larger clonotype is one base distant, so this may be a read error. This chain links TRBV20-1 with TRBJ1-1; tentative D call: TRBD1 (6 bases). Per the germline V gene, CDR1 is DFQATT and CDR2 is SNEGSKA (reference sequence). This CDR3 is 14 amino acids long. V was pared by 4 bases and J by 10 bases, with 22 bases between. The CDR3, as DNA: TGCAGTGCTACCCGAAAGACAGGTACCGGTGGAGCTTTCTTT. Translated: CSATRKTGTGGAFF.

This clonotype was seen a handful of times. The chain links TRBV7-6 to TRBJ2-1, with D possibly being TRBD2 (6 bases). The germline V gene encodes CDR1 SGHVS and CDR2 FNYEAQ. Trimming removed 1 base at V and 9 bases at J, with 16 bases between. CDR3 length equals 15 residues. This CDR3 is CASSLDGPSGGEQFF. The DNA for the CDR3 is TGTGCCAGCAGCTTAGACGGGCCCTCCGGGGGTGAGCAGTTCTTC.

The chain recombines TRBV29-1 with TRBJ1-1; 7 bases are a match to TRBD1. V was pared by 8 bases and J by 1 base, with 10 bases of the junction left unmatched. The CDR3 length is 14 residues. The V gene's germline CDR1 is SQVTM and CDR2 ANQGSEA. The CDR3 loop reads CSTRQGDTNTEAFF. CDR3 sequence (DNA): TGCAGCACGCGTCAGGGGGACACGAACACTGAAGCTTTCTTT.

V gene TRBV10-3 combines with J gene TRBJ2-3; either TRBD1 or TRBD2 may fit D (6 bases each). The ends were cut back, 2 bases at V and 1 base at J, with 13 bases in the middle. This CDR3 has 16 residues. Germline values: CDR1 ENHRY, CDR2 SYGVKD. In DNA, the CDR3 is TGTGCCATCAGTGAGGACTACGGGGGCCGCACAGATACGCAGTATTTT. Amino acids: CAISEDYGGRTDTQYF.

Comment on this clonotype: One junction end does not reproduce the germline sequence, and a read error may be involved. The rearrangement joins TRBV6-1 to TRBJ1-2; D possibly corresponds to TRBD1 (5 bases). CDR1 and CDR2 from the germline V gene are MNHNS and SASEGT. The CDR3 is 12 residues long. DNA of the CDR3: TGTGCCGGCAGTGAATTGGGGGGAGGCTACACCTTC. It translates to CAGSELGGGYTF.

The V gene is TRBV6-6, the J gene TRBJ2-1; D is undetermined. V was shortened by 6 bases and J by 6 bases, with 21 bases between the two germline ends. The CDR3 is 16 amino acids. Germline loops: CDR1 MNHNY, CDR2 SVGAGI (reference sequence). This chain's CDR3 is CASSHQVGSVINEQFF. The CDR3 DNA follows: TGTGCCAGCAGCCATCAGGTGGGAAGCGTAATCAATGAGCAGTTCTTC.

There are a few counts of this clonotype. The gene calls are TRBV2 and TRBJ2-3; a weak D match, TRBD2 (5 bases). CDR3 length equals 13 residues. V dropped 6 bases and J dropped 1 base, with 8 bases sitting between them. Germline V gene data show CDR1 as SNHLY and CDR2 as FYNNEI. CDR3 sequence reads: CASRRAGTDTQYF. The DNA of the CDR3 is TGTGCCAGCAGGCGGGCGGGCACAGATACGCAGTATTTT.

The rearrangement links TRBV6-1 to TRBJ1-5, with a weak D call TRBD1 (6 bases). This CDR3 region has 14 residues. V lost 7 bases and J lost 5, with 15 bases in between. Per germline, CDR1 MNHNS and CDR2 SASEGT. CDR3 nucleotides: TGTGCCAGCAATGGAAACAGGGACGATCAGCCCCAGCATTTT. Protein product: CASNGNRDDQPQHF.